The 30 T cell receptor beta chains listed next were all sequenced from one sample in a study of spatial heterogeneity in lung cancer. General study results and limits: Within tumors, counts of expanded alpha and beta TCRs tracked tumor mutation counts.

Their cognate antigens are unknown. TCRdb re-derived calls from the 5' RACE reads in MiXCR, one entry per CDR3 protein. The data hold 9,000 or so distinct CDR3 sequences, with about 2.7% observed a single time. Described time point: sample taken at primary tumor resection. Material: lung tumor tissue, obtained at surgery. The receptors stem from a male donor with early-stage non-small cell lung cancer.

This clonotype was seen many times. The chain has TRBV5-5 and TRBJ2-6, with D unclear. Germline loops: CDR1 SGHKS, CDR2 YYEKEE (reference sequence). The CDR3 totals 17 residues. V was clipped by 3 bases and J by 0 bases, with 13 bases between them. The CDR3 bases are TGTGCCAGCAGCTGGGGATTTGGGTCCTCTGGGGCCAACGTCCTGACTTTC. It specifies CASSWGFGSSGANVLTF.

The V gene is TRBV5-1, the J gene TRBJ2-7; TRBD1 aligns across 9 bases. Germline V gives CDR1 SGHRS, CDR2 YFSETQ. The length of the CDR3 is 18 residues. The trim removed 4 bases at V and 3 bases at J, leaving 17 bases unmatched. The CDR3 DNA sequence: TGCGCCAGCAGCCCGTACAACCGGGACAGGGTTTTGAGCTACGAGCAGTACTTC. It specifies CASSPYNRDRVLSYEQYF.

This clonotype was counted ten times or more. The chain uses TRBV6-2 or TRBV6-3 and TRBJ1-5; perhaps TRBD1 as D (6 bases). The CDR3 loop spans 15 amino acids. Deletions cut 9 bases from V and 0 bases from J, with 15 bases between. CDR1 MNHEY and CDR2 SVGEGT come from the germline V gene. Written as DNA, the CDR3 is TGTGCCAGGATACGGGGGCCTTATAGCAATCAGCCCCAGCATTTT. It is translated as CARIRGPYSNQPQHF.

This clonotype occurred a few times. CDR3 coding DNA: TGTGCCAGCAGCGGACAGGGTGGCACAGATACGCAGTATTTT. It translates to CASSGQGGTDTQYF. This rearrangement joins TRBV13 to TRBJ2-3, with 8 bases lining up with TRBD1. Germline-derived CDR1 and CDR2 are PRHDT and FYEKMQ (reference sequence). This CDR3 is built from 14 residues. The V gene end was trimmed by 5 bases and the J gene end by 1 base; junction bases not matched to a gene: 2.

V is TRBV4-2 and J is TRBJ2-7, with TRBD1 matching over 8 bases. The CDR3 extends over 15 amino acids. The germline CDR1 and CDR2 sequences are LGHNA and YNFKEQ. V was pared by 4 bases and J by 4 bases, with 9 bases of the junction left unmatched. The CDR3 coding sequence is TGTGCCAGCAGCCGCCTCCGGACAGGGAAATACGAGCAGTACTTC. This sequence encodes CASSRLRTGKYEQYF.

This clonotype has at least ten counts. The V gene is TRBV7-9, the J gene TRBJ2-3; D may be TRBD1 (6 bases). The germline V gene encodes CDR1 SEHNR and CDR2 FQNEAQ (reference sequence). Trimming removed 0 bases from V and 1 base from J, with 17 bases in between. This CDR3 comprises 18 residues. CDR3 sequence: CASSLAAIRGGRTDTQYF. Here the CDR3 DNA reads TGTGCCAGCAGCTTAGCGGCTATTCGAGGGGGTCGCACAGATACGCAGTATTTT.

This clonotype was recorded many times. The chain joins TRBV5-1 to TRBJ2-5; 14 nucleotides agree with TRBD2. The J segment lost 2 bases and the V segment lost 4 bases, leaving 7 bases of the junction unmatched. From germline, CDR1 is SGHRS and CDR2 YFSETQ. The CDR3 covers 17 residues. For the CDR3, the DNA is TGCGCCAGCAGCACGGGACTAGCGGGGGCAATGCAAGAGACCCAGTACTTC. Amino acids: CASSTGLAGAMQETQYF.

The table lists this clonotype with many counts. This chain's CDR3 is CASSFARPGGMNTEAFF. The CDR3 bases are TGTGCCAGCAGCTTCGCTCGGCCCGGAGGAATGAACACTGAAGCTTTCTTT. The chain is built from TRBV7-9 and TRBJ1-1; D is undetermined. Trimming removed 3 bases from V and 0 bases from J, with 17 bases in between. CDR1 is SEHNR and CDR2 is FQNEAQ in the germline V gene (reference sequence). The CDR3 runs to 17 residues.

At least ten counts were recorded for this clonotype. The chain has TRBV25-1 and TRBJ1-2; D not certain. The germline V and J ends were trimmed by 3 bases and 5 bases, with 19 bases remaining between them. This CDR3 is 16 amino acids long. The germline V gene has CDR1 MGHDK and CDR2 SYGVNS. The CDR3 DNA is TGTGCCAGCAGTGATCCGTCGGCCGGGTTCCTATATGGCTACACCTTC. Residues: CASSDPSAGFLYGYTF.

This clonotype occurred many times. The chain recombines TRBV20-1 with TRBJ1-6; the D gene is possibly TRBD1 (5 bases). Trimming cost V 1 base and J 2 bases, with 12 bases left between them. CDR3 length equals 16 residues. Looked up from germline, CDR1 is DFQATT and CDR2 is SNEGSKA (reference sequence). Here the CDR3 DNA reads TGCAGTGCTAGAGCGGAGGGGAAGGCCTATAATTCACCCCTCCACTTT. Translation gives CSARAEGKAYNSPLHF.

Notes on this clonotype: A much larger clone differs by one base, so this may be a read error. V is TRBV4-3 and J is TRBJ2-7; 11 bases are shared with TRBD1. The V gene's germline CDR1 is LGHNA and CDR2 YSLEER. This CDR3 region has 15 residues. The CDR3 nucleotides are TGCGCCAGCAGCGCCGGGACAGGGGGAACCTACCAGCAGTACTTC. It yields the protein CASSAGTGGTYQQYF.

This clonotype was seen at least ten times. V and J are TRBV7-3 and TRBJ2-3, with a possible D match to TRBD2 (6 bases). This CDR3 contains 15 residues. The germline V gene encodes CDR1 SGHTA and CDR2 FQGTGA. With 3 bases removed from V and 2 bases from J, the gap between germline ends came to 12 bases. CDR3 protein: CASSLTSLVTDTQYF. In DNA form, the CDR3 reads TGTGCCAGCAGCTTGACTAGTTTGGTCACAGATACGCAGTATTTT.

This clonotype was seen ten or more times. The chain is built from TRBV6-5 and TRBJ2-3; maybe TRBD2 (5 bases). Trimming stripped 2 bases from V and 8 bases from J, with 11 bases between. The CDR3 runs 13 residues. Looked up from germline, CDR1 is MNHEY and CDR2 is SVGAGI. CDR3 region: CASSYGSTGTQYF. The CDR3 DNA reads TGTGCCAGCAGTTACGGGAGTACCGGTACGCAGTATTTT.

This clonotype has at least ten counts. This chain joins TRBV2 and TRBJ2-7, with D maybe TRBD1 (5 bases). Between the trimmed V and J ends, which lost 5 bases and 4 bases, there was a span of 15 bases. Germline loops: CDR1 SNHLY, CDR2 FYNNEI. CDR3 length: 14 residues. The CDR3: CASSRRGRAYEQYF. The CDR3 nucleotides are TGTGCCAGCAGTCGTAGGGGCAGAGCATACGAGCAGTACTTC.

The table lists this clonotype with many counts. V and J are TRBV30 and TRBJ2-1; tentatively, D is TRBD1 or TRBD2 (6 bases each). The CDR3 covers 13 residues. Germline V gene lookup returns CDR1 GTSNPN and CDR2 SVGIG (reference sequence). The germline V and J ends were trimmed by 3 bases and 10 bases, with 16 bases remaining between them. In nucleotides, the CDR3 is TGTGCCTGGAGGCTTGGGGGGCTCTGGGAGCAGTTCTTC. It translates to CAWRLGGLWEQFF.

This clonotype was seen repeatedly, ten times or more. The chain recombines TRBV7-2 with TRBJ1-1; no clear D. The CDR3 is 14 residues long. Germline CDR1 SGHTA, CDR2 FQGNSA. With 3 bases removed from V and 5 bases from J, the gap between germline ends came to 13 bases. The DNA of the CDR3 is TGTGCCAGCAGCTTTGGTATCCGAGGGACTGAAGCTTTCTTT. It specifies CASSFGIRGTEAFF.

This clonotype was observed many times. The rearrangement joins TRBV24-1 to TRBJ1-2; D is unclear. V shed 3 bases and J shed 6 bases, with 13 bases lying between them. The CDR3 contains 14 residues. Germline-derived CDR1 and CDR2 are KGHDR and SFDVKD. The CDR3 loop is CATSDAPELDGYTF. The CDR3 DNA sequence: TGTGCCACCAGTGATGCCCCTGAGTTGGATGGCTACACCTTC.

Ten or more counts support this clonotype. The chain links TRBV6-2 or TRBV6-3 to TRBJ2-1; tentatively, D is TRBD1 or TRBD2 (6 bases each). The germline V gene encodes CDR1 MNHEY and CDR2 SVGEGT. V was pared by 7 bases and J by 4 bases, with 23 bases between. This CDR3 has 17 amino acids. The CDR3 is CASIPQPRGTRYNEQFF. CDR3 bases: TGTGCCAGCATCCCCCAGCCCCGGGGGACAAGGTACAATGAGCAGTTCTTC.

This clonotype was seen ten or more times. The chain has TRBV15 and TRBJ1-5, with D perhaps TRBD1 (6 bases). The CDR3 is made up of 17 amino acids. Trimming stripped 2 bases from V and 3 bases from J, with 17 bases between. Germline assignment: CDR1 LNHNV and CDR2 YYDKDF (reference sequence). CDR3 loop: CATSRIRGGRFNQPQHF. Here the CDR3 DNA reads TGTGCCACCAGCAGAATAAGGGGGGGCAGGTTCAATCAGCCCCAGCATTTT.

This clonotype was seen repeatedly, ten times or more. The CDR3 sequence is CASSAASSSPLHF. The CDR3 region has the DNA TGCGCCAGCAGTGCGGCTTCGTCTTCACCCCTCCACTTT. The chain joins TRBV10-1 to TRBJ1-6, with unresolved D. This CDR3 has 13 residues. Between the trimmed V and J ends, which lost 4 bases and 9 bases, there was a span of 10 bases. Germline lookup yields CDR1 WNHNN and CDR2 SYGVQD (reference sequence).

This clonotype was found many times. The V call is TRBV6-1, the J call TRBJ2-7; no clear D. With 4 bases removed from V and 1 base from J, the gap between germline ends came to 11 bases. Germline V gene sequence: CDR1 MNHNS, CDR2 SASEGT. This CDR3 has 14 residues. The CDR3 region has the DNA TGTGCCAGCAGTGGTGAGACCCTATCCTACGAGCAGTACTTC. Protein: CASSGETLSYEQYF.

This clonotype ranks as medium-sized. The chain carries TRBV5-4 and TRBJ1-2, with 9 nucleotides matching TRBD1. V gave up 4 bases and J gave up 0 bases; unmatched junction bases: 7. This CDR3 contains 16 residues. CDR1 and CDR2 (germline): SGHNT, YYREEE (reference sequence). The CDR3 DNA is TGTGCCAGCAGCCCCGGACAGGGGCCCGCTAACTATGGCTACACCTTC. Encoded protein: CASSPGQGPANYGYTF.

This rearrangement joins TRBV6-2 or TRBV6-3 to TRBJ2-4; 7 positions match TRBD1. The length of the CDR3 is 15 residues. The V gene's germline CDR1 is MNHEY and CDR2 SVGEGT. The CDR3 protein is CERSYKGALVNIQYF. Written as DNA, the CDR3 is TGTGAAAGAAGTTACAAGGGGGCGCTTGTAAACATTCAGTACTTC.

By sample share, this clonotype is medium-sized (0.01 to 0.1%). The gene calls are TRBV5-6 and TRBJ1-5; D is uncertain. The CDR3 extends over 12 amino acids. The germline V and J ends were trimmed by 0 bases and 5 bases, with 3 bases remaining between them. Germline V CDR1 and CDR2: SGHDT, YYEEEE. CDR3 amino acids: CASSLADQPQHF. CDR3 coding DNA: TGTGCCAGCAGCTTGGCTGATCAGCCCCAGCATTTT.

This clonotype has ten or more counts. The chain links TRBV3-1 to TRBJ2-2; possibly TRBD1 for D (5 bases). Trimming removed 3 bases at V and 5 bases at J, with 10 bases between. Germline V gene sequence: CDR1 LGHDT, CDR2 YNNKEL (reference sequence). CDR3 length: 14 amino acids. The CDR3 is CASSQGRATGELFF. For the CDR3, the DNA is TGTGCCAGCAGCCAGGGCAGGGCAACCGGGGAGCTGTTTTTT.

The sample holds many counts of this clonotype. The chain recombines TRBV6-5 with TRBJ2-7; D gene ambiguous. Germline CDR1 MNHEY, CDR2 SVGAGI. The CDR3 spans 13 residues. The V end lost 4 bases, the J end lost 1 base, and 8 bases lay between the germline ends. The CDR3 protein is CASSLHRSYEQYF. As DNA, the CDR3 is TGTGCCAGCAGTTTACACCGTTCCTACGAGCAGTACTTC.

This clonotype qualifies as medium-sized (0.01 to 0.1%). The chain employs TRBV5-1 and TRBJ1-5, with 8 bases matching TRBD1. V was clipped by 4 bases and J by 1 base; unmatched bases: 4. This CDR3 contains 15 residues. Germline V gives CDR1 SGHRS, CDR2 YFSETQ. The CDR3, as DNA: TGCGCCAGCAGCCTCGGACAGGGAAGCAATCAGCCCCAGCATTTT. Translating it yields CASSLGQGSNQPQHF.

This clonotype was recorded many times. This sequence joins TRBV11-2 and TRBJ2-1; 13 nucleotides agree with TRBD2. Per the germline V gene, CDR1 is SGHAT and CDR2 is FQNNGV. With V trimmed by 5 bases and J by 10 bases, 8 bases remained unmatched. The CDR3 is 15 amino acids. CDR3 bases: TGTGCCAGCAGCCCGGGACTAGCGGGGAGTCAGGAGCAGTTCTTC. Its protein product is CASSPGLAGSQEQFF.

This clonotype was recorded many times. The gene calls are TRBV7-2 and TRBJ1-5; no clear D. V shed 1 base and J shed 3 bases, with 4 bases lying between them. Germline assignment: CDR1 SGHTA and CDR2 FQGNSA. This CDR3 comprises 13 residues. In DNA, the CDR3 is TGTGCCAGCAGCTTAGATACCAATCAGCCCCAGCATTTT. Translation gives CASSLDTNQPQHF. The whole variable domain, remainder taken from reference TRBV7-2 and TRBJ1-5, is GAGVSQSPSNKVTEKGKDVELRCDPISGHTALYWYRQSLGQGLEFLIYFQGNSAPDKSGLPSDRFSAERTGGSVSTLTIQRTQQEDSAVYLCASSLDTNQPQHFGDGTRLSIL.

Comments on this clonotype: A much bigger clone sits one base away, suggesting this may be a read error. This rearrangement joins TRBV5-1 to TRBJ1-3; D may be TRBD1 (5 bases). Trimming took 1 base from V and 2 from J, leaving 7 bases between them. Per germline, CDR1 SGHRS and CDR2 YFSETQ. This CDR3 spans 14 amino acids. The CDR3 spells CASSLPRAGNTIYF. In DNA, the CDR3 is TGCGCCAGCAGCTTGCCCAGGGCTGGAAACACCATATATTTT.